This T cell receptor (beta chain) was observed in a study of T cells of healthy individuals. J gave up 0 bases and V 3 bases, and 4 bases lay outside the gene matches. The CDR3 is 15 amino acids. Germline V gives CDR1 KGHSH, CDR2 LQKENI. TCRdb reprocessed the 5' RACE reads via MiXCR and lists one record per CDR3 protein. This sample yields around 90,000 distinct CDR3 sequences, of which about 4.8% are seen a single time; about 7.5% belongs to the top ten. This clonotype was counted many times. The receptor's source is a female donor in good health. V is TRBV18 and J is TRBJ1-2; 7 bases match TRBD1. The CDR3 sequence is CASSPDRIPNYGYTF. The CDR3 coding sequence is TGTGCCAGCTCACCGGACAGGATACCTAACTATGGCTACACCTTC.